This T cell receptor beta chain was captured in a study of OX40 agonist ivuxolimab in advanced cancers. At the level of the study: Treatment received earlier with anti-PD-1, anti-PD-L1 or anti-CTLA-4 agents was allowed, and more than 35% had some. Three patients responded partially, comprising one with hepatocellular carcinoma and two with cutaneous melanoma.

Findings of the study overall: Partial responders receiving 0.1-3.0 mg/kg showed among the lowest clonal expansion. At doses 0.1 to 3.0 mg/kg, CD4+ and CD8+ clones expanded.

Libraries were prepared by immunoSEQ multiplex PCR; TCRdb keeps only in-frame clonotypes and omits some of them. The table has 65,000 to 75,000 clones, 85% seen once. For this clone: Its antigen is unidentified.

J lost 1 base, V lost 6 bases, and 4 bases had no gene match. The germline V gene encodes CDR1 SGHRS and CDR2 YFSETQ. The CDR3 has 14 amino acids. This receptor was identified in an adult with an advanced solid tumor such as melanoma, head and neck, liver or kidney cancer. The sequencing used CD4+ or CD8+ T cells sorted from blood, collected in a trial of the OX40 agonist ivuxolimab. V and J are TRBV5-1 and TRBJ2-3; TRBD1 agrees at 8 bases. The CDR3 is CASKKGQGTDTQYF. As DNA, the CDR3 is TGCGCCAGCAAAAAGGGACAGGGCACAGATACGCAGTATTTT.